A selection of T cell receptor beta chains follows, all from one sample in a study of blood T cell repertoires in COVID-19. Libraries were prepared by immunoSEQ multiplex PCR; TCRdb keeps only in-frame clonotypes and omits some of them. The table includes 150,000 or so clones, 86% detected once. The sequenced sample consisted of peripheral blood. The receptors originated from a man aged 18 to 29 with acute or convalescent COVID-19. Each CDR3 is given with its conserved first and last residue. The D gene is left open where the match is weak. Size tells how often a clone was seen (once, few, many) or the class of an expanded clone, and some rows leave it out.

TRBD2	TRBV24-1	TRBJ2-3	14	.	CATSDYPLAGGQYF	TGTGCCACCAGTGACTACCCACTAGCGGGGGGGCAGTATTTT
TRBD1	TRBV4-1	TRBJ1-6	15	.	CASSRDRGLYSPLHF	TGCGCCAGCAGCCGCGACAGGGGGCTATATTCACCCCTCCACTTT
.	TRBV6-5	TRBJ1-6	14	.	CATRDSLGNSPLHF	TGTGCCACTCGGGACTCCCTAGGGAATTCACCCCTCCACTTT
TRBD1	TRBV6-5	TRBJ2-2	15	.	CASIFGQGLAGELFF	TGTGCCAGCATTTTTGGACAGGGATTGGCGGGGGAGCTGTTTTTT
.	TRBV7-2	TRBJ1-6	17	.	CASSPRAGWTYNSPLHF	TGTGCCAGCAGCCCCCGGGCAGGGTGGACCTATAATTCACCCCTCCACTTT
.	TRBV29-1	TRBJ1-3	11	few	CSLRSGNTIYF	TGCAGCCTCCGTTCTGGAAACACCATATATTTT
.	TRBV27	TRBJ1-5	15	.	CASSLDSYSNQPQHF	TGTGCCAGCAGTCTCGACAGCTATAGCAATCAGCCCCAGCATTTT
TRBD2	TRBV2	TRBJ2-1	15	.	CASDSGTRAYNEQFF	TGTGCCAGCGACTCCGGGACTAGGGCCTACAATGAGCAGTTCTTC
.	TRBV7-8	TRBJ2-5	15	.	CASSTVHSRGETQYF	TGTGCCAGCAGCACCGTCCATTCGCGCGGAGAGACCCAGTACTTC
.	TRBV18	TRBJ2-7	14	.	CASSPSSGQIEQYF	TGTGCCAGCTCACCGTCCTCAGGACAGATCGAGCAGTACTTC
TRBD2	TRBV3-1/TRBV3-2	TRBJ2-1	16	few	CASSQRISGGADEQFF	TGTGCCAGCAGCCAAAGAATTAGCGGGGGGGCTGATGAGCAGTTCTTC
.	TRBV6-1	TRBJ2-2	15	.	CASSEGGGWSGELFF	TGTGCCAGCAGTGAAGGCGGGGGCTGGTCCGGGGAGCTGTTTTTT
.	TRBV28	TRBJ1-3	16	.	CASSLTRPRAGNTIYF	TGTGCCAGCAGTTTGACCCGGCCCCGGGCTGGAAACACCATATATTTT
TRBD1	TRBV4-1	TRBJ1-4	15	.	CASSQSRGLGEKLFF	TGCGCCAGCAGCCAATCCAGGGGGCTAGGGGAAAAACTGTTTTTT
TRBD1	TRBV27	TRBJ1-1	16	.	CASSSGGRPGITEAFF	TGTGCCAGCAGTTCAGGGGGCAGGCCGGGGATCACTGAAGCTTTCTTT
.	TRBV3-1/TRBV3-2	TRBJ2-2	15	.	CASSQGAITPGELFF	TGTGCCAGCAGCCAAGGGGCAATAACGCCCGGGGAGCTGTTTTTT
TRBD1	TRBV7-8	TRBJ2-1	16	.	CASSFLTGGSYNEQFF	TGTGCCAGCAGCTTCCTTACAGGGGGCTCCTACAATGAGCAGTTCTTC
.	TRBV19	TRBJ1-6	15	.	CASRPLGGYNSPLHF	TGTGCCAGTAGGCCACTGGGGGGATATAATTCACCCCTCCACTTT
TRBD1	TRBV14	TRBJ1-1	14	.	CASSQTGRWTEAFF	TGTGCCAGCAGCCAGACAGGGAGGTGGACTGAAGCTTTCTTT
.	TRBV2	TRBJ2-5	15	.	CASSEKGEYQETQYF	TGTGCCAGCAGTGAAAAGGGGGAATATCAAGAGACCCAGTACTTC
.	TRBV7-9	TRBJ1-5	15	.	CASSSENQGNQPQHF	TGTGCCAGCAGCTCTGAAAACCAGGGGAATCAGCCCCAGCATTTT
.	TRBV7-8	TRBJ2-7	11	.	CASSLRGEQYF	TGTGCCAGCAGCTTAAGGGGCGAGCAGTACTTC
.	TRBV6-5	TRBJ1-1	12	.	CASSTRQSEAFF	TGTGCCAGCAGTACCAGACAGAGTGAAGCTTTCTTT